The following is a T cell receptor beta chain sequence with its context. Its antigen is not identified. CD45RO-negative, CCR7-selected cells formed the naive CD8 fraction, which excluded terminally differentiated effector memory CD45RA+ cells. It was around 220 ng DNA, approximately 30,000 T cell genomes, that sorted-subset replicate PCRs used. Libraries were prepared by immunoSEQ multiplex PCR; TCRdb keeps only in-frame clonotypes and omits some of them. The sample holds just over 2,000,000 clones, roughly 95% seen once. The sample belongs to a study of shared clonotypes between healthy human individuals. Study results and caveats: Relative to their counterparts shared across all four donors, non-shared clonotypes exhibited diminished generation probabilities. The study's rarefaction showed incomplete sorted-subset sequencing despite large depth.

The germline V gene has CDR1 SGHTA and CDR2 FQGNSA. CDR3 length: 15 residues. The V segment lost 5 bases and the J segment 8 bases; nucleotides outside the gene matches: 10. The TCR sequence derives from a man aged 18-30 years in good health. The sequencing sample was made of naive CD8+ T cells sorted from blood. The gene calls are TRBV7-2 and TRBJ2-1; 9 nucleotides match TRBD2. The CDR3 spells CASSLELAGRDEQFF. The CDR3, as DNA: TGTGCCAGCAGCCTAGAACTAGCGGGTAGGGATGAGCAGTTCTTC.